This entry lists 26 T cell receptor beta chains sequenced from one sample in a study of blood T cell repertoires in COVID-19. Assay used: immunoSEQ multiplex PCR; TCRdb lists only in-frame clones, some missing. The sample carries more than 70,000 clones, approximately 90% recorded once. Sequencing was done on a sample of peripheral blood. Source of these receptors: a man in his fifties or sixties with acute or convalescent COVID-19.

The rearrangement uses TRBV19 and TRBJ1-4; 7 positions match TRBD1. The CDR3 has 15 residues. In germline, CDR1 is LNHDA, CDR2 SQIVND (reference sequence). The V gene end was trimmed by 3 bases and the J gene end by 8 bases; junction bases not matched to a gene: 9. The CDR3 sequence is CASSIGTGDGEKLFF. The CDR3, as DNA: TGTGCCAGTAGTATTGGCACAGGGGACGGGGAAAAACTGTTTTTT.

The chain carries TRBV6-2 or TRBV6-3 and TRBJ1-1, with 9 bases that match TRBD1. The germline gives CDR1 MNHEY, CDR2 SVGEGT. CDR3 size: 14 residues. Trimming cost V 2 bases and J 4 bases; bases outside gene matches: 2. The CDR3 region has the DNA TGTGCCAGCAGTTACGTGACAGGGGGCACTGAAGCTTTCTTT. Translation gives CASSYVTGGTEAFF.

The CDR3 spells CASSPGGLISYNEQFF. In DNA, the CDR3 is TGCGCCAGCAGCCCGGGGGGACTAATCTCCTACAATGAGCAGTTCTTC. This chain links TRBV5-1 with TRBJ2-1, with 7 bases that match TRBD2. Looked up from germline, CDR1 is SGHRS and CDR2 is YFSETQ. Trimming at V came to 4 bases and at J to 0 bases, leaving 7 bases not matched to a gene. The CDR3 consists of 16 residues. The entire variable domain, with the rest obtained from reference TRBV5-1 and TRBJ2-1, is as follows: KAGVTQTPRYLIKTRGQQVTLSCSPISGHRSVSWYQQTPGQGLQFLFEYFSETQRNKGNFPGRFSGRQFSNSRSEMNVSTLELGDSALYLCASSPGGLISYNEQFFGPGTRLTVL.

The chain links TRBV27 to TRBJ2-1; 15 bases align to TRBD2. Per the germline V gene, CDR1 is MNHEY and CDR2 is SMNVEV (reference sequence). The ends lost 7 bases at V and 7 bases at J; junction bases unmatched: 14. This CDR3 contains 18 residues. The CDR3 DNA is TGTGCCAGCAACAAAACCCCCGGGGGGACTAGCGGGGGGAATGAGCAGTTCTTC. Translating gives CASNKTPGGTSGGNEQFF.

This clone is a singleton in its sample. The CDR3 DNA reads as TGTGCCAGCAGTGAATACCCAGGGTTTAGGTATGGCTACACCTTC. Encoded protein: CASSEYPGFRYGYTF. V gene TRBV2 combines with J gene TRBJ1-2, with TRBD1 as a possible D gene (5 bases). The germline CDR1 and CDR2 sequences are SNHLY and FYNNEI. Trimming removed 2 bases at V and 5 bases at J, with 15 bases between. The CDR3 length is 15 residues. Looking up the rest from reference TRBV2 and TRBJ1-2 gives the full variable domain: EPEVTQTPSHQVTQMGQEVILRCVPISNHLYFYWYRQILGQKVEFLVSFYNNEISEKSEIFDDQFSVERPDGSNFTLKIRSTKLEDSAMYFCASSEYPGFRYGYTFGSGTRLTVV.

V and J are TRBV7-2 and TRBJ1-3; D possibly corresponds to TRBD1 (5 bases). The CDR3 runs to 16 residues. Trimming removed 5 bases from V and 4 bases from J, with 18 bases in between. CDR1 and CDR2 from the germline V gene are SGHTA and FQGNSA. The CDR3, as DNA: TGTGCCAGCAGCCCAACCGCGGGACTGGGAGGAAACACCATATATTTT. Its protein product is CASSPTAGLGGNTIYF.

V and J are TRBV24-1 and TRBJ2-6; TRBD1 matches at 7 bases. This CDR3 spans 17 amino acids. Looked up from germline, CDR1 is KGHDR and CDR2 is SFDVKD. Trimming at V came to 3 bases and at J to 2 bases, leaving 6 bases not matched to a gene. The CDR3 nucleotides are TGTGCCACCAGTGATCCCGGGACAGCGGCTGGGGCCAACGTCCTGACTTTC. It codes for CATSDPGTAAGANVLTF.

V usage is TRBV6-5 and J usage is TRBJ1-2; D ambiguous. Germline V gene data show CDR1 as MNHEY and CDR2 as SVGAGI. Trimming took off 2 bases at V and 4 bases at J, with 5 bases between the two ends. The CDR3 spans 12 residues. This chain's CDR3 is CASSYGSYGYTF. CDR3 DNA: TGTGCCAGCAGTTACGGGAGCTATGGCTACACCTTC.

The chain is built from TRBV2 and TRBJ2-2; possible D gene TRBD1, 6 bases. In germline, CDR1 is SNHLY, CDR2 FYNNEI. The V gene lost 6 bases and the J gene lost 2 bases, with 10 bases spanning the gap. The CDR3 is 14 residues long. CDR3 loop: CASREQGNTGELFF. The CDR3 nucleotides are TGTGCCAGCAGGGAACAGGGCAACACCGGGGAGCTGTTTTTT.

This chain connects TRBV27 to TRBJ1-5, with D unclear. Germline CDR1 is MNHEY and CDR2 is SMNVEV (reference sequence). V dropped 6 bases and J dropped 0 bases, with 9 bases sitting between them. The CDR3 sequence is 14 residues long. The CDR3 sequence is CASRRGNSNQPQHF. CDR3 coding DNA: TGTGCCAGCAGGCGGGGAAATAGCAATCAGCCCCAGCATTTT.

This chain's CDR3 is CASSLAVWGSSYEQYF. Written as DNA, the CDR3 is TGTGCCAGCAGCTTGGCAGTTTGGGGCAGCTCCTACGAGCAGTACTTC. The chain links TRBV5-6 to TRBJ2-7; possibly TRBD1 for D (5 bases). V was cut by 0 bases and J by 0 bases, with 13 bases left in between. Germline CDR1 reads SGHDT; CDR2 reads YYEEEE. There are 16 residues in the CDR3.

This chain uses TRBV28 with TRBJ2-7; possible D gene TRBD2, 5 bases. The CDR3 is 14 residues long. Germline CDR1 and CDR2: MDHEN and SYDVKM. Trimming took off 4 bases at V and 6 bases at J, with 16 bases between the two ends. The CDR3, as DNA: TGTGCCAGCAGTTCGCACGCTAGCAGTGGCGAGCAGTACGTC. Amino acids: CASSSHASSGEQYV.

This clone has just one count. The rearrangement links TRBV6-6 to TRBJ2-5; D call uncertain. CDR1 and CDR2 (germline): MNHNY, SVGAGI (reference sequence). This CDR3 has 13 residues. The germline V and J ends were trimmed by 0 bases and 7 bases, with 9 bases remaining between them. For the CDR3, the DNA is TGTGCCAGCAGTTACTCAACAGACCGGACCCAGTACTTC. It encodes CASSYSTDRTQYF.

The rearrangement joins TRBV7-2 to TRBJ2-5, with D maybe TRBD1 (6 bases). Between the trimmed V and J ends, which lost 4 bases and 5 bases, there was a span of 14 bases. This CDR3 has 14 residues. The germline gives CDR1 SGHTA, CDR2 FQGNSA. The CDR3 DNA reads TGTGCCAGCAGCTATACCAGGGGACGGGAGACCCAGTACTTC. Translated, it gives CASSYTRGRETQYF.

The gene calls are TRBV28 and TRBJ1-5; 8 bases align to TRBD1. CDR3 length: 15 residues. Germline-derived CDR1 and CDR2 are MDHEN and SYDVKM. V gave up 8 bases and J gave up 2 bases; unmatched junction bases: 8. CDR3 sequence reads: CASVGTGGGNQPQHF. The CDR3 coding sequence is TGTGCCAGCGTGGGAACAGGGGGGGGCAATCAGCCCCAGCATTTT.

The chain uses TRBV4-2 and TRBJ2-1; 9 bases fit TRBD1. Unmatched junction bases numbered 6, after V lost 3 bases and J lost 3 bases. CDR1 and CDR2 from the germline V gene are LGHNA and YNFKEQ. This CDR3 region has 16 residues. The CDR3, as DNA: TGTGCCAGCAGCCACGTCGGGACAGGGAACTACAATGAGCAGTTCTTC. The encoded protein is CASSHVGTGNYNEQFF.

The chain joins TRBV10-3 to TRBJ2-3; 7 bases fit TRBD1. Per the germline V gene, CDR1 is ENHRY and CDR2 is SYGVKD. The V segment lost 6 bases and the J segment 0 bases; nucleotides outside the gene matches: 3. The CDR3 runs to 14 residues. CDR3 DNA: TGTGCCATCAGACAGGGGAGCAGCACAGATACGCAGTATTTT. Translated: CAIRQGSSTDTQYF.

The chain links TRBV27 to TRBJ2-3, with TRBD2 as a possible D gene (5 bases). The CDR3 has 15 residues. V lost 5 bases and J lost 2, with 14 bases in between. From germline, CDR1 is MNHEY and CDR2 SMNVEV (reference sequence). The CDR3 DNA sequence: TGTGCCAGCAGTAGAGGACTTTGGGCCACAGATACGCAGTATTTT. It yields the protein CASSRGLWATDTQYF.

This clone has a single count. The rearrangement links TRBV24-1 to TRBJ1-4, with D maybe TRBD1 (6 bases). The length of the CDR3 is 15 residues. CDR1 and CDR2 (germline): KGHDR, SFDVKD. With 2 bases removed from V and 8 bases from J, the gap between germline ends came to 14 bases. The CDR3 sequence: CATSDSTGSGEKLFF. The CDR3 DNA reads TGTGCCACCAGTGATTCTACAGGGTCAGGGGAAAAACTGTTTTTT.

The CDR3 loop reads CASSEWATSGGGWETQYF. CDR3 DNA: TGTGCCAGCAGTGAATGGGCGACTAGCGGGGGGGGATGGGAGACCCAGTACTTC. V and J are TRBV2 and TRBJ2-5; 14 bases map to TRBD2. The CDR3 runs to 18 residues. Germline CDR1 reads SNHLY; CDR2 reads FYNNEI. With 2 bases clipped from V and 5 bases from J, the junction kept 10 bases outside the gene matches. Variable domain in full (rest from reference TRBV2 and TRBJ2-5): EPEVTQTPSHQVTQMGQEVILRCVPISNHLYFYWYRQILGQKVEFLVSFYNNEISEKSEIFDDQFSVERPDGSNFTLKIRSTKLEDSAMYFCASSEWATSGGGWETQYFGPGTRLLVL.

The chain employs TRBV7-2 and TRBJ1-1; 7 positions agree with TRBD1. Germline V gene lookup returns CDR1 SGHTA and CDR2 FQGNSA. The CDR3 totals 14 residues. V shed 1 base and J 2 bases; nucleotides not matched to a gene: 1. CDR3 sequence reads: CASSLDRGNTEAFF. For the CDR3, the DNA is TGTGCCAGCAGCTTAGACAGGGGTAACACTGAAGCTTTCTTT. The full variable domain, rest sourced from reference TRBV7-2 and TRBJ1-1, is GAGVSQSPSNKVTEKGKDVELRCDPISGHTALYWYRQSLGQGLEFLIYFQGNSAPDKSGLPSDRFSAERTGGSVSTLTIQRTQQEDSAVYLCASSLDRGNTEAFFGQGTRLTVV.

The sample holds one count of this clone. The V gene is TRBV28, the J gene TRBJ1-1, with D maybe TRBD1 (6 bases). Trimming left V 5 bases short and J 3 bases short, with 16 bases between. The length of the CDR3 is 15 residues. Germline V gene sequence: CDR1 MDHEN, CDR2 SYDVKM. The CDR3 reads CASSPGDRRYTEAFF. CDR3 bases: TGTGCCAGCAGTCCGGGTGACAGGCGATACACTGAAGCTTTCTTT. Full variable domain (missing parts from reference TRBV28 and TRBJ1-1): DVKVTQSSRYLVKRTGEKVFLECVQDMDHENMFWYRQDPGLGLRLIYFSYDVKMKEKGDIPEGYSVSREKKERFSLILESASTNQTSMYLCASSPGDRRYTEAFFGQGTRLTVV.

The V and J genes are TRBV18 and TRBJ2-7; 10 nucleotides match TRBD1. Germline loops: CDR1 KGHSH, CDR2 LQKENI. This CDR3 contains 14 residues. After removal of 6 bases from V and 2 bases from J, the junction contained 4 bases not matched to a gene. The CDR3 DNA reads TGTGCCAGCTCCCCGGGACAGGGGACCTACGAGCAGTACTTC. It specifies CASSPGQGTYEQYF. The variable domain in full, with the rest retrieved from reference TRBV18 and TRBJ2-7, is NAGVMQNPRHLVRRRGQEARLRCSPMKGHSHVYWYRQLPEEGLKFMVYLQKENIIDESGMPKERFSAEFPKEGPSILRIQQVVRGDSAAYFCASSPGQGTYEQYFGPGTRLTVT.

The CDR3 nucleotides read TGTGCCAGCAGCCAAGAGGTTCGGGGATCACCCCTCCACTTT. Amino acid sequence: CASSQEVRGSPLHF. V is TRBV3-1 (or the pseudogene TRBV3-2) and J is TRBJ1-6; D uncertain. Trimming removed 0 bases at V and 10 bases at J, with 10 bases between. Germline V gene lookup returns CDR1 LGHDT and CDR2 YNNKEL (reference sequence). There are 14 residues in the CDR3.

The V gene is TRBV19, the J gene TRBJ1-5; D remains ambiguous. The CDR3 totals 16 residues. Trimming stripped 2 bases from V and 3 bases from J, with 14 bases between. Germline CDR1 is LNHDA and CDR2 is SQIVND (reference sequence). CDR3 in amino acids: CASSISAGSLNQPQHF. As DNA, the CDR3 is TGTGCCAGTAGTATATCGGCAGGCAGCCTCAATCAGCCCCAGCATTTT.

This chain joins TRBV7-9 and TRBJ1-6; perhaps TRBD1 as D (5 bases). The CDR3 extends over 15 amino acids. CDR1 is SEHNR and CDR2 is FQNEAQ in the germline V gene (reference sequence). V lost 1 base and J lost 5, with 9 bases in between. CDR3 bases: TGTGCCAGCAGCTTAGGCAGGGTTGATAATTCACCCCTCCACTTT. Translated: CASSLGRVDNSPLHF. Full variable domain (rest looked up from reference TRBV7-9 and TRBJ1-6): DTGVSQNPRHKITKRGQNVTFRCDPISEHNRLYWYRQTLGQGPEFLTYFQNEAQLEKSRLLSDRFSAERPKGSFSTLEIQRTEQGDSAMYLCASSLGRVDNSPLHFGNGTRLTVT.